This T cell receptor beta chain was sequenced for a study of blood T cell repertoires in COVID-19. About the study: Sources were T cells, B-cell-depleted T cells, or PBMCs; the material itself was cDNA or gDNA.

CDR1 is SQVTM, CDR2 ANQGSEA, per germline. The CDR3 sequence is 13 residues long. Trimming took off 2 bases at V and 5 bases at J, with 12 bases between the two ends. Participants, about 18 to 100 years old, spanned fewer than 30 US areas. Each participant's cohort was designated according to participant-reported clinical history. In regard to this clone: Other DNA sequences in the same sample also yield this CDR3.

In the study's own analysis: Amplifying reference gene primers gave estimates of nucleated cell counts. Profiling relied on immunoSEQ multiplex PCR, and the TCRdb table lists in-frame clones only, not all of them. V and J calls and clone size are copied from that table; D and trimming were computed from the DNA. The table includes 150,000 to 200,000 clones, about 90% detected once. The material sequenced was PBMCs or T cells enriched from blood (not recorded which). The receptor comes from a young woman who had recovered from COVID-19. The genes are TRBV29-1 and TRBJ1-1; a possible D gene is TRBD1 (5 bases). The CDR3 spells CSVERQLSTEAFF. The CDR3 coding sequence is TGCAGCGTTGAAAGACAGTTAAGTACTGAAGCTTTCTTT.